These T cell receptor beta chains were read from a single sample in a study of cytomegalovirus exposure and HLA in healthy donors. Here immunoSEQ multiplex PCR was the method, and the copy in TCRdb shows in-frame clones only, minus some. This table holds 160,000 or so clones, roughly 89% found once. The sequenced sample consisted of PBMCs. Every receptor here comes from a woman in her thirties in good health and CMV-seronegative. The CDR3 runs from the conserved cysteine through the conserved F or W. D genes are given only for firm matches. A row's size may be missing; if present it is once, few, many or a size class.

v_call: TRBV6-1; j_call: TRBJ1-5; d_call: .; clone_size: few; cdr3_aa: CASLLSVNQPQHF; cdr3_nt: TGTGCCAGCCTCTTATCAGTCAATCAGCCCCAGCATTTT
v_call: TRBV5-1; j_call: TRBJ1-3; d_call: .; clone_size: .; cdr3_aa: CASSGGLSGNTIYF; cdr3_nt: TGCGCCAGCAGCGGGGGCCTCTCTGGAAACACCATATATTTT
v_call: TRBV7-2; j_call: TRBJ2-7; d_call: .; clone_size: .; cdr3_aa: CASSSVVESYEQYF; cdr3_nt: TGTGCCAGCAGCTCGGTCGTGGAGTCCTACGAGCAGTACTTC
v_call: TRBV7-3; j_call: TRBJ2-1; d_call: TRBD2; clone_size: .; cdr3_aa: CASSLSTSLIPNEQFF; cdr3_nt: TGTGCCAGCAGCTTGTCGACTAGCCTCATCCCGAATGAGCAGTTCTTC
v_call: TRBV9; j_call: TRBJ1-2; d_call: TRBD1; clone_size: once; cdr3_aa: CASSVGGWTGLRGYTF; cdr3_nt: TGTGCCAGCAGCGTAGGTGGTTGGACAGGGCTTCGGGGCTACACCTTC
v_call: TRBV19; j_call: TRBJ2-7; d_call: .; clone_size: .; cdr3_aa: CASSPWGGYEQYF; cdr3_nt: TGTGCCAGTAGTCCTTGGGGCGGCTACGAGCAGTACTTC
v_call: TRBV7-9; j_call: TRBJ1-3; d_call: .; clone_size: .; cdr3_aa: CASSSTEGNTIYF; cdr3_nt: TGTGCCAGCAGCTCCACTGAGGGAAACACCATATATTTT
v_call: TRBV29-1; j_call: TRBJ2-7; d_call: .; clone_size: .; cdr3_aa: CSVVLASYEQYF; cdr3_nt: TGCAGCGTCGTCCTTGCCTCCTACGAGCAGTACTTC
v_call: TRBV5-4; j_call: TRBJ2-5; d_call: TRBD1; clone_size: .; cdr3_aa: CASRSGQAGETQYF; cdr3_nt: TGTGCCAGCAGATCAGGACAGGCGGGCGAGACCCAGTACTTC
v_call: TRBV27; j_call: TRBJ2-7; d_call: TRBD2; clone_size: .; cdr3_aa: CASSPTVAGGYEQYF; cdr3_nt: TGTGCCAGCAGTCCCACGGTAGCGGGAGGCTACGAGCAGTACTTC
v_call: TRBV6-1; j_call: TRBJ1-1; d_call: .; clone_size: .; cdr3_aa: CASTTGYTEAFF; cdr3_nt: TGTGCCAGCACCACAGGGTACACTGAAGCTTTCTTT
v_call: TRBV27; j_call: TRBJ2-5; d_call: TRBD1; clone_size: .; cdr3_aa: CASGKWTGVGETQYF; cdr3_nt: TGTGCCAGCGGAAAGTGGACAGGGGTCGGGGAGACCCAGTACTTC
v_call: TRBV7-3; j_call: TRBJ2-2; d_call: TRBD2; clone_size: .; cdr3_aa: CASSLLASGSTNTGELFF; cdr3_nt: TGTGCCAGCAGCTTATTGGCTAGCGGGAGTACGAACACCGGGGAGCTGTTTTTT
v_call: TRBV6-1; j_call: TRBJ2-1; d_call: TRBD1; clone_size: .; cdr3_aa: CASRSGQGAREQFF; cdr3_nt: TGTGCCAGTCGCAGTGGGCAGGGGGCGCGGGAGCAGTTCTTC
v_call: TRBV2; j_call: TRBJ2-7; d_call: TRBD1; clone_size: once; cdr3_aa: CATPGQGVGEQYF; cdr3_nt: TGTGCCACCCCGGGACAGGGGGTAGGCGAGCAGTACTTC
v_call: TRBV18; j_call: TRBJ2-7; d_call: TRBD2; clone_size: .; cdr3_aa: CASSPSGTSGREQYF; cdr3_nt: TGTGCCAGCTCACCATCCGGGACTAGCGGGAGAGAGCAGTACTTC
v_call: TRBV19; j_call: TRBJ2-7; d_call: .; clone_size: .; cdr3_aa: CASSTGSSYEQYF; cdr3_nt: TGTGCCAGTAGTACAGGGTCCTCCTACGAGCAGTACTTC
v_call: TRBV6-5; j_call: TRBJ2-7; d_call: .; clone_size: .; cdr3_aa: CASSYTDSTYEQYF; cdr3_nt: TGTGCCAGCAGTTACACGGACAGTACCTACGAGCAGTACTTC
v_call: TRBV7-6; j_call: TRBJ2-5; d_call: .; clone_size: .; cdr3_aa: CASSLGIGVGSETQYF; cdr3_nt: TGTGCCAGCAGCTTAGGGATCGGGGTGGGTTCGGAGACCCAGTACTTC
v_call: TRBV6-6; j_call: TRBJ1-2; d_call: TRBD1; clone_size: .; cdr3_aa: CASSFSQGARGYTF; cdr3_nt: TGTGCCAGCAGTTTCTCTCAGGGGGCGCGGGGCTACACCTTC
v_call: TRBV28; j_call: TRBJ2-7; d_call: .; clone_size: .; cdr3_aa: CASSLTQGVYEQYF; cdr3_nt: TGTGCCAGCAGTTTAACACAGGGTGTCTACGAGCAGTACTTC
v_call: TRBV9; j_call: TRBJ1-1; d_call: TRBD1; clone_size: .; cdr3_aa: CASSALQGAPYEAFF; cdr3_nt: TGTGCCAGCAGCGCGTTACAGGGGGCACCCTATGAAGCTTTCTTT
v_call: TRBV5-4; j_call: TRBJ2-7; d_call: TRBD2; clone_size: .; cdr3_aa: CASSLELASGRNGEQYF; cdr3_nt: TGTGCCAGCAGCTTGGAGTTGGCTAGCGGGAGGAACGGCGAGCAGTACTTC
v_call: TRBV2; j_call: TRBJ1-4; d_call: .; clone_size: .; cdr3_aa: CASSGGRSNEKLFF; cdr3_nt: TGTGCCAGCAGTGGAGGGCGGAGTAATGAAAAACTGTTTTTT
v_call: TRBV7-2; j_call: TRBJ1-1; d_call: TRBD1; clone_size: .; cdr3_aa: CASSSTGGKGTEAFF; cdr3_nt: TGTGCCAGCAGTTCCACAGGGGGCAAAGGGACTGAAGCTTTCTTT